This entry lists 25 T cell receptor beta chains sequenced from one sample in a study of vaccination effects on CD4 cells after COVID-19. The ViraFEST assay expanded antigen-specific CD4+ T cells with viral peptide pools before sequencing. Upon completion of 10 to 11 days in culture, CD4+ T cells were isolated. This person's SARS-CoV-2 infection, confirmed by PCR, occurred between March and December 2020. The antigens these receptors bind are not known. Clones were read by immunoSEQ multiplex PCR, and TCRdb kept only the in-frame ones, dropping some. The sample has 24,000 or so clones, 77% seen once. Here the sequenced sample was CD4+ T cells from PBMCs cultured with HCoV-NL63 spike peptides, taken before COVID-19 vaccination. These receptor sequences come from a human donor who had a prior SARS-CoV-2 infection.

The chain joins TRBV11-2 to TRBJ2-1; 14 positions agree with TRBD2. Germline V CDR1 and CDR2: SGHAT, FQNNGV. V lost 5 bases, J lost 2 bases, and 2 bases stayed unmatched. The CDR3 consists of 16 residues. CDR3 coding DNA: TGTGCCAGCAGCGGGGGACTAGCGGGGGCCTACAATGAGCAGTTCTTC. Protein: CASSGGLAGAYNEQFF.

The J gene is TRBJ2-5, the V gene TRBV19; perhaps D is TRBD1 or TRBD2 (5 bases each). V lost 5 bases and J lost 5, with 18 bases in between. Per germline, CDR1 LNHDA and CDR2 SQIVND (reference sequence). The CDR3 sequence is 15 residues long. CDR3 sequence reads: CASSPPSGPGETQYF. CDR3 nucleotides: TGTGCCAGTAGTCCCCCCTCGGGACCGGGGGAGACCCAGTACTTC.

The rearrangement links TRBV19 to TRBJ1-6; the D is unclear. Trimming left V 3 bases short and J 2 bases short, with 11 bases between. This CDR3 is built from 16 residues. The germline V gene encodes CDR1 LNHDA and CDR2 SQIVND (reference sequence). CDR3 protein: CASSILGVTYNSPLHF. CDR3 DNA: TGTGCCAGTAGTATCCTCGGGGTAACCTATAATTCACCCCTCCACTTT.

This rearrangement joins TRBV6-5 to TRBJ1-6; D is perhaps TRBD1 (5 bases). This CDR3 is built from 13 residues. Germline V lookup: CDR1 MNHEY, CDR2 SVGAGI. V lost 6 bases and J lost 10, with 13 bases in between. In nucleotides, the CDR3 is TGTGCCAGCAGCCGGCAGGGTGGGTCACCCCTCCACTTT. It yields the protein CASSRQGGSPLHF.

The V and J genes are TRBV28 and TRBJ1-1; D remains ambiguous. This CDR3 has 11 amino acids. Germline-derived CDR1 and CDR2 are MDHEN and SYDVKM. V lost 6 bases, J lost 7 bases, and 9 bases lay in between. DNA for the CDR3: TGTGCCAGCAGCTCTGGATATGAAGCTTTCTTT. It encodes CASSSGYEAFF.

The chain employs TRBV21-1 and TRBJ1-6. TRBV21-1 is marked as a pseudogene. The CDR3 length is 19 residues. CDR3 coding DNA: TGTGCCAGCAGCAACAACAGGTGGAGGGGAGTATGTTATAATTCACCCCTCCACTTT. Its protein product is CASSNNRWRGVCYNSPLHF.

V and J are TRBV5-8 and TRBJ2-7; possibly TRBD2 for D (5 bases). Trimming left V 7 bases short and J 1 base short, with 24 bases between. Germline V gene sequence: CDR1 SGHTS, CDR2 YDEGEE. The CDR3 consists of 17 residues. CDR3 sequence (DNA): TGTGCCAGCTGCCCCCGTCGCGGACTTGACGAGTCCTACGAGCAGTACTTC. This codes for CASCPRRGLDESYEQYF.

The rearrangement links TRBV11-3 to TRBJ2-1; 15 nucleotides agree with TRBD2. CDR1 and CDR2 (germline): SGHNT, YENEEA. The trim removed 4 bases at V and 1 base at J, leaving 11 bases unmatched. There are 20 residues in the CDR3. CDR3 residues: CASSSPGLAGGLRSYNEQFF. The CDR3 DNA reads TGTGCCAGCAGCTCGCCGGGACTAGCGGGAGGACTTAGGTCCTACAATGAGCAGTTCTTC.

The chain uses TRBV4-2 and TRBJ2-1; possible D gene TRBD2, 6 bases. The CDR3 consists of 16 residues. Trimming removed 1 base at V and 2 bases at J, with 12 bases between. From germline, CDR1 is LGHNA and CDR2 YNFKEQ. The CDR3 coding sequence is TGTGCCAGCAGCCAAGGCAGGGAGCGGGCCTACAATGAGCAGTTCTTC. It encodes CASSQGRERAYNEQFF.

The chain combines TRBV6-2 or TRBV6-3 with TRBJ1-1; D is ambiguous. In germline, CDR1 is MNHEY, CDR2 SVGEGT. The V gene lost 0 bases and the J gene lost 7 bases, with 9 bases spanning the gap. The CDR3 loop spans 13 amino acids. The CDR3 spells CASSYSSWVEAFF. CDR3 in DNA: TGTGCCAGCAGTTACTCCTCTTGGGTTGAAGCTTTCTTT.

The chain links TRBV5-1 to TRBJ2-3; the D gene is possibly TRBD2 (7 bases). Trimming took off 4 bases at V and 4 bases at J, with 13 bases between the two ends. This CDR3 contains 14 residues. In germline, CDR1 is SGHRS, CDR2 YFSETQ. The CDR3 bases are TGCGCCAGCAGCCTAGGGGGGGGCGCAGATACGCAGTATTTT. Its translation: CASSLGGGADTQYF. The full variable domain, with the rest looked up from reference TRBV5-1 and TRBJ2-3, is KAGVTQTPRYLIKTRGQQVTLSCSPISGHRSVSWYQQTPGQGLQFLFEYFSETQRNKGNFPGRFSGRQFSNSRSEMNVSTLELGDSALYLCASSLGGGADTQYFGPGTRLTVL.

The CDR3, as DNA: TGTGCCAGCAGTGAAGCGCACTCAATTTATGGAAACACCATATATTTT. It specifies CASSEAHSIYGNTIYF. J is TRBJ1-3 and V is TRBV6-1, with D uncertain. The V gene's germline CDR1 is MNHNS and CDR2 SASEGT. V was pared by 0 bases and J by 3 bases, with 12 bases between. The CDR3 totals 16 residues.

The V gene is TRBV5-4, the J gene TRBJ1-2; TRBD1 matches at 8 bases. Germline trimming cut 3 bases from V and 3 bases from J; bases unmatched to any gene: 4. The CDR3 runs to 14 residues. Germline V gene data show CDR1 as SGHNT and CDR2 as YYREEE (reference sequence). CDR3 in DNA: TGTGCCAGCAGCTGGGCGACAGGGGACTATGGCTACACCTTC. Residues: CASSWATGDYGYTF. The full variable domain, in which reference TRBV5-4 and TRBJ1-2 provide the parts outside the CDR3, is ETGVTQSPTHLIKTRGQQVTLRCSSQSGHNTVSWYQQALGQGPQFIFQYYREEENGRGNFPPRFSGLQFPNYSSELNVNALELDDSALYLCASSWATGDYGYTFGSGTRLTVV.

J is TRBJ2-7 and V is TRBV9; D remains unclear. Germline assignment: CDR1 SGDLS and CDR2 YYNGEE. The CDR3 covers 14 residues. V shed 0 bases and J shed 1 base, with 8 bases lying between them. CDR3 in amino acids: CASSVGATSYEQYF. In DNA form, the CDR3 reads TGTGCCAGCAGCGTAGGGGCAACTTCCTACGAGCAGTACTTC. Full variable domain (remainder filled in from reference TRBV9 and TRBJ2-7): DSGVTQTPKHLITATGQRVTLRCSPRSGDLSVYWYQQSLDQGLQFLIQYYNGEERAKGNILERFSAQQFPDLHSELNLSSLELGDSALYFCASSVGATSYEQYFGPGTRLTVT.

This clone was counted a few times. Because the CDR3's place on the DNA is in doubt, the DNA is left out and the CDR3 is given as listed by TCRdb. V is TRBV21-1 and J is TRBJ1-6. TRBV21-1 is a pseudogene segment. Counting both end residues, the CDR3 totals 17 amino acids. CDR3 loop: CASSLLKVARGNSPLHF.

The CDR3 sequence: CASSPGLAGDNEQFF. The CDR3 nucleotides are TGCGCCAGCAGCCCGGGACTAGCGGGAGACAATGAGCAGTTCTTC. This sequence joins TRBV5-1 and TRBJ2-1, with 14 nucleotides matching TRBD2. Germline CDR1 reads SGHRS; CDR2 reads YFSETQ. The CDR3 length is 15 residues. With 4 bases clipped from V and 5 bases from J, the junction kept 2 bases outside the gene matches.

This clone turned up a few times. The chain links TRBV7-9 to TRBJ1-2, with 8 bases fitting TRBD1. Looked up from germline, CDR1 is SEHNR and CDR2 is FQNEAQ (reference sequence). Germline trimming cut 7 bases from V and 4 bases from J; bases unmatched to any gene: 11. The CDR3 is 15 residues long. This chain's CDR3 is CASIQDRANLYGYTF. The CDR3 nucleotides read TGTGCCAGCATCCAGGACAGGGCCAACCTCTATGGCTACACCTTC.

This chain uses TRBV6-6 with TRBJ1-2; possible D gene TRBD1, 6 bases. Germline V gene lookup returns CDR1 MNHNY and CDR2 SVGAGI (reference sequence). The ends were cut back, 11 bases at V and 7 bases at J, with 20 bases in the middle. The CDR3 has 13 residues. The CDR3 spells CAGGPQGSGGYTF. The CDR3 DNA is TGTGCCGGAGGACCTCAGGGGTCAGGTGGCTACACCTTC.

The chain couples TRBV20-1 to TRBJ2-7, with D unclear. V lost 3 bases, J lost 3 bases, and 6 bases lay in between. The length of the CDR3 is 11 residues. Germline assignment: CDR1 DFQATT and CDR2 SNEGSKA (reference sequence). CDR3 amino acids: CSASDVYEQYF. The DNA of the CDR3 is TGCAGTGCTAGTGACGTCTACGAGCAGTACTTC.

V and J are TRBV7-3 and TRBJ1-1; 8 positions agree with TRBD1. The CDR3 spans 14 residues. Per the germline V gene, CDR1 is SGHTA and CDR2 is FQGTGA. J lost 5 bases, V lost 3 bases, and 5 bases had no gene match. CDR3 in DNA: TGTGCCAGCAGCTTCAACAGGGGGAGTACTGAAGCTTTCTTT. It specifies CASSFNRGSTEAFF.

This clone was observed a few times. The chain uses TRBV4-2 and TRBJ2-7, with D uncertain. The germline V and J ends were trimmed by 1 base and 0 bases, with 16 bases remaining between them. The CDR3 contains 17 residues. Per the germline V gene, CDR1 is LGHNA and CDR2 is YNFKEQ. This CDR3 is CASSQVFRSSDSYEQYF. For the CDR3, the DNA is TGTGCCAGCAGCCAAGTTTTTCGGAGCAGCGACTCCTACGAGCAGTACTTC.

The CDR3 is CASSSDRGNQPQHF. In DNA form, the CDR3 reads TGTGCCAGCAGCTCGGACAGGGGCAATCAGCCCCAGCATTTT. The chain has TRBV5-4 and TRBJ1-5; TRBD1 aligns across 8 bases. Germline assignment: CDR1 SGHNT and CDR2 YYREEE (reference sequence). The length of the CDR3 is 14 residues. V was pared by 3 bases and J by 2 bases, with 1 base of the junction left unmatched.

This chain joins TRBV6-6 and TRBJ1-1, with D possibly matching TRBD1 (5 bases). The CDR3 consists of 15 residues. From germline, CDR1 is MNHNY and CDR2 SVGAGI (reference sequence). V lost 6 bases to trimming and J lost 4 bases, with 18 bases between them. The DNA of the CDR3 is TGTGCCAGCAGACACGTTCGGGGGAAGCCCACTGAAGCTTTCTTT. The encoded protein is CASRHVRGKPTEAFF.

This clone appeared a few times. The genes are TRBV10-3 and TRBJ2-1; D might be TRBD1 or TRBD2, each matching 5 bases. The germline V gene has CDR1 ENHRY and CDR2 SYGVKD. This CDR3 has 14 amino acids. The germline V and J ends were trimmed by 6 bases and 8 bases, with 17 bases remaining between them. The CDR3 DNA is TGTGCCATCAGGAAGGGGTCCAGCGGCGATGAGCAGTTCTTC. Translating gives CAIRKGSSGDEQFF.

V gene TRBV6-4 combines with J gene TRBJ2-3, with TRBD1 matching 8 bases. The germline gives CDR1 MRHNA, CDR2 SNTAGT. The CDR3 loop spans 16 amino acids. J lost 1 base, V lost 4 bases, and 7 bases had no gene match. CDR3: CASSAGQGWGTDTQYF. CDR3 in DNA: TGTGCCAGCAGTGCTGGACAGGGATGGGGCACAGATACGCAGTATTTT.